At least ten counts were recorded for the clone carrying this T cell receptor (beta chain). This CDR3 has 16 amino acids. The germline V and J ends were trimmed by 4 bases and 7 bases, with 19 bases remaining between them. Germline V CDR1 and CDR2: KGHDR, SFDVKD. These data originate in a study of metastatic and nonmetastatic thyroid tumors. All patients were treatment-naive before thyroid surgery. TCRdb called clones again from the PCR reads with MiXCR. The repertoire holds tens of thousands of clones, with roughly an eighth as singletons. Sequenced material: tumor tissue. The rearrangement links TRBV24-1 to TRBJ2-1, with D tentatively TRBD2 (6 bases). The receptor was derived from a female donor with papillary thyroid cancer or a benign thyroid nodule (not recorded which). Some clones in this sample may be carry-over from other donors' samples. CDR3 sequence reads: CATSDTRERRGNEQFF. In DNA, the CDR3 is TGTGCCACCAGTGACACACGGGAGCGTCGGGGTAATGAGCAGTTCTTC.